This TCR beta chain came from a study of blood T cell repertoires in COVID-19. Patients in Seattle were enrolled during active infection, then followed longitudinally. In germline, CDR1 is LNHDA, CDR2 SQIVND (reference sequence). V lost 6 bases, J lost 1 base, and 1 base stayed unmatched. The CDR3 covers 13 residues. The assay was immunoSEQ multiplex PCR, and TCRdb's table has in-frame clones only and misses some. The sample consists of some 220,000 clones, 80% to 85% of them appearing once. The V and J genes are TRBV19 and TRBJ2-7; 9 bases agree with TRBD1. The source material was peripheral blood. The TCR was taken from a woman aged 70-85 years with COVID-19, enrolled during active disease. CDR3: CASRGQGSYEQYF. The CDR3 nucleotides are TGTGCCAGTAGGGGACAGGGATCCTACGAGCAGTACTTC. The full variable domain, with the rest looked up from reference TRBV19 and TRBJ2-7, is DGGITQSPKYLFRKEGQNVTLSCEQNLNHDAMYWYRQDPGQGLRLIYYSQIVNDFQKGDIAEGYSVSREKKESFPLTVTSAQKNPTAFYLCASRGQGSYEQYFGPGTRLTVT.